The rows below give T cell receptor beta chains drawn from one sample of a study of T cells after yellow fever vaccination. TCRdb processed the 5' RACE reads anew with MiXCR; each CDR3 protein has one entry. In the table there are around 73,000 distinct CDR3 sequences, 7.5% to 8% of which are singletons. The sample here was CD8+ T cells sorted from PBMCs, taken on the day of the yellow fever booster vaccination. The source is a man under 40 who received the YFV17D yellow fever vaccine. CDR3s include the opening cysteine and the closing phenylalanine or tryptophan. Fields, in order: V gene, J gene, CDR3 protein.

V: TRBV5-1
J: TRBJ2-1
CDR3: CASSLGPAGGTGEQFF

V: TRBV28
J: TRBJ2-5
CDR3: CASSLGQDKYQETQYF

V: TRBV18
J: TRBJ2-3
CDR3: CASSQSGGRFADTQYF

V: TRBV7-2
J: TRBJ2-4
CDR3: CASSPQAQRELNIQYF

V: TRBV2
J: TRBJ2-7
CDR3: CASTQGGYEQYF

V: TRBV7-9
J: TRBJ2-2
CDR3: CASSSTLASGELFF

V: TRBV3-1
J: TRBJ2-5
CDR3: CASSQAGQPQETQYF

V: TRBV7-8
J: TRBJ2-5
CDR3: CASSLRSGTGGLEETQYF

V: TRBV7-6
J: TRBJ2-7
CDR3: CASSFAHEQYF

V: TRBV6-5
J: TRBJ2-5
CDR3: CASSGQGNQETQYF

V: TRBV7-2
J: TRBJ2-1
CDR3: CASSNIQPGQFF

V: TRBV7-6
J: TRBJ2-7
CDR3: CASSLEVGGYEQYF

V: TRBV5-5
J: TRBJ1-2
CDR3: CASSFGQGNVGYTF

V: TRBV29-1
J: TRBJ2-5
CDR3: CSVELADQETQYF

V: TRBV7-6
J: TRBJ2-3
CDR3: CASSYLTSGSGDTQYF

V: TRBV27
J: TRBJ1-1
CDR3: CASSPRGGGNTEAFF

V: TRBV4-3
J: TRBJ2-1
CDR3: CASSQDGLAGYNEQFF

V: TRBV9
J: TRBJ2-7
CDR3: CASSVGPPGLASYEQYF

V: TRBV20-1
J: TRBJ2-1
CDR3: CSAKEGTSGSNEQFF

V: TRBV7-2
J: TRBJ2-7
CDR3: CASSTGQGPYEQYF

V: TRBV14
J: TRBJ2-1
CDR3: CASSQPPGDEEFF

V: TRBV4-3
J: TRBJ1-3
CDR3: CASSQVEASGNTIYF

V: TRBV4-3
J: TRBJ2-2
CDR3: CASSQTLDPGELFF

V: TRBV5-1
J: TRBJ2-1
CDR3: CASSLESLADLYNEQFF

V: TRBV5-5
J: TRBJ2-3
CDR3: CASSLRGDSTDTQYF

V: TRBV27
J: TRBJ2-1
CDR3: CASGTSGYNEQFF

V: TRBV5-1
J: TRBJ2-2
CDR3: CATRPMNTGELFF

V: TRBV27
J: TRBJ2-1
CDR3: CASMGGAIGGNEQFF

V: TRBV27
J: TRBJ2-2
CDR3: CASSQAQPNTGELFF

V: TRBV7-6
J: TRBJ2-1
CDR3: CASSLAAGPFNEQFF

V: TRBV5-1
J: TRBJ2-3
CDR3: CASSPATGGRDTQYF

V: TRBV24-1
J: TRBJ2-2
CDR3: CATSEGGNTGELFF

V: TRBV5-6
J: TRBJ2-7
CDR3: CASSPTERNYEQYF